This T cell receptor beta chain was captured by sequencing in a study of T cells in localized non-small cell lung cancer. Study results and limitations: The greatest T cell clonality was found in uninvolved adjacent lung (higher than in tumor).

TCRdb keeps only in-frame clones here, not all; method: immunoSEQ multiplex PCR. This sample has approximately 83,000 clones, with roughly 90% found just once. Points on this clone: Antigen: not known.

The CDR3 extends over 11 amino acids. Trimming took off 3 bases at V and 2 bases at J, with 1 base between the two ends. CDR1 is KGHSH and CDR2 is LQKENI in the germline V gene. This clonotype was sampled from a woman aged 40 to 75 with stage II squamous cell lung carcinoma. This specimen consisted of PBMCs, obtained before any cancer treatment. This chain joins TRBV18 and TRBJ2-5; D gene ambiguous. This chain's CDR3 is CASSPQETQYF. The CDR3 nucleotides read TGTGCCAGCTCACCTCAAGAGACCCAGTACTTC.